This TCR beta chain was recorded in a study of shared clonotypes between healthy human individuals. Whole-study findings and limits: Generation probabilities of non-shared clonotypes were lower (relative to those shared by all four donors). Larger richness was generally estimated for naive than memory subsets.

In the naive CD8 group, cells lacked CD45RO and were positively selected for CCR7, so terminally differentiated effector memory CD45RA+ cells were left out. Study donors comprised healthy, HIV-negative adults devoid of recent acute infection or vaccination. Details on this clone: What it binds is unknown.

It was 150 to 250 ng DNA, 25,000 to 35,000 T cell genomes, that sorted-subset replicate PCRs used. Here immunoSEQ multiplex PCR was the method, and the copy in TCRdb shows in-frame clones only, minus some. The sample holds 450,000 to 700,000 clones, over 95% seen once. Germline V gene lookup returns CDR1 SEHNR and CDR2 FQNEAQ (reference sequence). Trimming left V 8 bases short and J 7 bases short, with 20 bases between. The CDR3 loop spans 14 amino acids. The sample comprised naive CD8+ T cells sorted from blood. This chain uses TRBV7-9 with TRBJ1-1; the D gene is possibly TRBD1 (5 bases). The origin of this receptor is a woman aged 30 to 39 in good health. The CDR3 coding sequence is TGTGCCAGCGACGGAGAGACAGTTGCTATTGAAGCTTTCTTT. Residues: CASDGETVAIEAFF.